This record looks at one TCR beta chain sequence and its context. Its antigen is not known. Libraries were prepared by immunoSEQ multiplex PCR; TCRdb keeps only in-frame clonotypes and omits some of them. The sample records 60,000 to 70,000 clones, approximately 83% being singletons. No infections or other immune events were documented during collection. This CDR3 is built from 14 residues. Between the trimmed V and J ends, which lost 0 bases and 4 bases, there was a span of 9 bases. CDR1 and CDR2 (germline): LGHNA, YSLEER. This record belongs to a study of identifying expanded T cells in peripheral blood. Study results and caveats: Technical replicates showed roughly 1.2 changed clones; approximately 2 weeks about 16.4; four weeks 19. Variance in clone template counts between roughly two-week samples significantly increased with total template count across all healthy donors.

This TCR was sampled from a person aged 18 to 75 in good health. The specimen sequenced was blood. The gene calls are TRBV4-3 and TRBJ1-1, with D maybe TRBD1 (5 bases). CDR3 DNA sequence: TGCGCCAGCAGCCAAGATATGGGGCGCACTGAAGCTTTCTTT. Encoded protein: CASSQDMGRTEAFF.